Listed below are T cell receptor beta chains from one sample, sequenced in a study of cytomegalovirus exposure and HLA in healthy donors. Generated by immunoSEQ multiplex PCR, the TCRdb table keeps only in-frame clones and is missing some. Counted here are approximately 300,000 clones, approximately 85% occurring once; the ten biggest clones make up more than 1.5%. Input material: PBMCs. The receptors were gathered from a woman aged 40 to 50 in good health and CMV-seropositive. CDR3s include the opening cysteine and the closing phenylalanine or tryptophan. D genes are given only for firm matches. A row's size may be missing; if present it is once, few, many or a size class.

TRBV7-9,NA,once,TRBJ2-5,TGTGCCAGCAGCTCCACCCAGGATGGCAGCAAAGAGACCCAGTACTTC,CASSSTQDGSKETQYF
TRBV4-1,TRBD1,NA,TRBJ1-2,TGCGCCAGCAGCCAAGATCCCCTCCGACAGGGGCGGCCCTTTTCCTATGGCTACACCTTC,CASSQDPLRQGRPFSYGYTF
TRBV10-3,NA,NA,TRBJ2-3,TGTGCCATCGGTTCAGACACAGATACGCAGTATTTT,CAIGSDTDTQYF
TRBV29-1,TRBD2,NA,TRBJ2-7,TGCAGCGTTAGGGGCTGGACTAGCGGGACGGGCGAGCAGTACTTC,CSVRGWTSGTGEQYF
TRBV5-1,TRBD1,NA,TRBJ2-7,TGCGCCAGCAGCCCCCGACAGGGAACCTACGAGCAGTACTTC,CASSPRQGTYEQYF
TRBV5-6,NA,NA,TRBJ2-3,TGTGCCAGCAGCTTGAGAGCGGTCACAGATACGCAGTATTTT,CASSLRAVTDTQYF
TRBV29-1,TRBD2,NA,TRBJ2-3,TGCAGCACAAGGACTAGCGGAAGCACAGATACGCAGTATTTT,CSTRTSGSTDTQYF
TRBV29-1,TRBD1,NA,TRBJ2-7,TGCAGCGTTGAGTTGACAGGGCCTACCTACGAGCAGTACTTC,CSVELTGPTYEQYF
TRBV10-3,NA,NA,TRBJ1-1,TGTGCCATCAGCCAGACTGCTTCTGAAGCTTTCTTT,CAISQTASEAFF
TRBV7-7,NA,NA,TRBJ2-1,TGTGCTAGCAGCCAGGCCCCAGTGCATGAGCAGTTCTTC,CASSQAPVHEQFF
TRBV5-1,TRBD1,NA,TRBJ2-7,TGCGCCAGCAGCCCGGGAGGGGGACAGGGGATCTCCTACGAGCAGTACTTC,CASSPGGGQGISYEQYF
TRBV2,TRBD2,once,TRBJ2-1,TGTGCCAGCAGTCCACCGGGACTACAATACAATGAGCAGTTCTTC,CASSPPGLQYNEQFF
TRBV5-1,NA,NA,TRBJ2-7,TGCGCCAGCAGCCCGAGGGATAACTACGAGCAGTACTTC,CASSPRDNYEQYF
TRBV28,NA,NA,TRBJ2-7,TGTGCCAGCAGAGAGGGGGGGCTCGAGCAGTACTTC,CASREGGLEQYF
TRBV9,NA,NA,TRBJ2-5,TGTGCCAGCAGCGTGGGCGGGTCTGGGCAAGAGACCCAGTACTTC,CASSVGGSGQETQYF
TRBV7-9,TRBD1,NA,TRBJ1-1,TGTGCCAGCAGCCCGGGGACAGGCGAAAACACTGAAGCTTTCTTT,CASSPGTGENTEAFF
TRBV5-1,NA,NA,TRBJ1-4,TGCGCCAGCAGCTTAACTTTTAATGAAAAACTGTTTTTT,CASSLTFNEKLFF
TRBV5-1,NA,NA,TRBJ1-1,TGCGCCAGCAGCCCCGAACAATACACTGAAGCTTTCTTT,CASSPEQYTEAFF
TRBV14,TRBD1,few,TRBJ1-3,TGTGCCAGCAGCCGGTGGACAGGGGGCGTGGACACCATATATTTT,CASSRWTGGVDTIYF
TRBV7-2,NA,NA,TRBJ1-5,TGTGCCAGCAGCTTCGCCGCTACAGGGCAGCCCCAGCATTTT,CASSFAATGQPQHF